The rows below give T cell receptor beta chains drawn from one sample of a study of Japanese encephalitis immunity and Zika vaccine responses. TCRdb re-analysed the 5' RACE reads in MiXCR, keeping a single row per CDR3 protein. The sample consists of about 1,000 distinct CDR3 sequences, 3% to 3.5% of them appearing once. The sample here was antigen-activated CD4+ T cells from blood, cultured, taken during a Zika inactivated vaccine study. Source of these receptors: an adult man who received an inactivated Zika virus vaccine. CDR3s include the opening cysteine and the closing phenylalanine or tryptophan. The order of the fields is V gene, clone size, J gene, D gene, CDR3 protein, CDR3 DNA. D genes are given only for firm matches. Clone size, where shown, is once, few, many, or a class for clones that have expanded.

v_call: TRBV10-3; clone_size: medium-sized; j_call: TRBJ1-4; d_call: TRBD1; cdr3_aa: CAISESGGVNEKLFF; cdr3_nt: TGTGCCATCAGTGAGTCAGGGGGCGTTAATGAAAAACTGTTTTTT
v_call: TRBV25-1; clone_size: medium-sized; j_call: TRBJ2-1; d_call: TRBD1; cdr3_aa: CASSEGQGPWSYNEQFF; cdr3_nt: TGTGCCAGCAGTGAAGGACAGGGCCCTTGGTCCTACAATGAGCAGTTCTTC
v_call: TRBV5-8; clone_size: medium-sized; j_call: TRBJ1-1; d_call: NA; cdr3_aa: CASSFTGVVAEAFF; cdr3_nt: TGTGCCAGCAGCTTTACTGGGGTAGTGGCTGAAGCTTTCTTT
v_call: TRBV5-6; clone_size: large; j_call: TRBJ1-5; d_call: NA; cdr3_aa: CASSSRAGNQPQHF; cdr3_nt: TGTGCCAGCAGCTCCAGGGCTGGCAATCAGCCCCAGCATTTT
v_call: TRBV4-2; clone_size: medium-sized; j_call: TRBJ1-2; d_call: NA; cdr3_aa: CASSPVQDGYNYGYTF; cdr3_nt: TGTGCCAGCAGCCCGGTTCAGGACGGGTATAACTATGGCTACACCTTC
v_call: TRBV6-1; clone_size: medium-sized; j_call: TRBJ1-5; d_call: NA; cdr3_aa: CASSAPQLGQPQHF; cdr3_nt: TGTGCCAGCAGTGCGCCTCAATTGGGTCAGCCCCAGCATTTT
v_call: TRBV7-2; clone_size: large; j_call: TRBJ1-2; d_call: TRBD1; cdr3_aa: CASTTGVAIYGYTF; cdr3_nt: TGTGCCAGCACCACAGGGGTGGCGATCTATGGCTACACCTTC
v_call: TRBV7-7; clone_size: large; j_call: TRBJ2-5; d_call: TRBD1; cdr3_aa: CASSTNRGQQLYF; cdr3_nt: TGTGCCAGCAGCACCAACAGGGGACAGCAGTTATACTTC
v_call: TRBV7-2; clone_size: large; j_call: TRBJ2-5; d_call: NA; cdr3_aa: CASSQGGGQETQYF; cdr3_nt: TGTGCCAGCAGCCAAGGGGGGGGCCAAGAGACCCAGTACTTC
v_call: TRBV6-2/TRBV6-3; clone_size: large; j_call: TRBJ1-2; d_call: NA; cdr3_aa: CASSLPSDGFYGYTF; cdr3_nt: TGTGCCAGCAGTCTACCCTCGGACGGATTTTATGGCTACACCTTC
v_call: TRBV6-2/TRBV6-3; clone_size: medium-sized; j_call: TRBJ2-2; d_call: NA; cdr3_aa: CAGGRGLNTGELFF; cdr3_nt: TGTGCCGGGGGCCGTGGCCTGAACACCGGGGAGCTGTTTTTT
v_call: TRBV10-2; clone_size: medium-sized; j_call: TRBJ1-2; d_call: NA; cdr3_aa: CASTRSGGYGYTF; cdr3_nt: TGCGCCAGCACCCGTTCGGGTGGCTATGGCTACACCTTC
v_call: TRBV3-1; clone_size: many; j_call: TRBJ2-3; d_call: TRBD1; cdr3_aa: CASSQRQGVDTQYF; cdr3_nt: TGTGCCAGCAGCCAAAGACAGGGGGTAGATACGCAGTATTTT
v_call: TRBV18; clone_size: large; j_call: TRBJ2-3; d_call: TRBD2; cdr3_aa: CASSPRTSLLRDTQYF; cdr3_nt: TGTGCCAGCTCACCCCGGACTAGCCTCCTCCGGGATACGCAGTATTTT
v_call: TRBV30; clone_size: medium-sized; j_call: TRBJ2-7; d_call: NA; cdr3_aa: CAAGLYEQYF; cdr3_nt: TGTGCCGCCGGGCTTTACGAGCAGTACTTC
v_call: TRBV7-2; clone_size: medium-sized; j_call: TRBJ2-7; d_call: NA; cdr3_aa: CASSLVYEQYF; cdr3_nt: TGTGCCAGCAGCTTAGTCTACGAGCAGTACTTC
v_call: TRBV3-1; clone_size: large; j_call: TRBJ2-5; d_call: NA; cdr3_aa: CASSQFGVAAQGSQYF; cdr3_nt: TGTGCCAGCAGCCAATTCGGCGTAGCGGCCCAGGGGTCCCAGTACTTC
v_call: TRBV7-9; clone_size: medium-sized; j_call: TRBJ1-4; d_call: TRBD1; cdr3_aa: CASISRDSLSEKLFF; cdr3_nt: TGTGCCAGCATTAGCCGGGACAGTCTCTCTGAAAAACTGTTTTTT
v_call: TRBV3-1; clone_size: few; j_call: TRBJ2-1; d_call: TRBD2; cdr3_aa: CASRSSSGGRDTRDEQFF; cdr3_nt: TGTGCCAGCAGGTCTTCTAGCGGGGGGAGAGACACAAGGGATGAGCAGTTCTTC
v_call: TRBV7-2; clone_size: large; j_call: TRBJ2-7; d_call: TRBD1; cdr3_aa: CASARAGGIDEQYF; cdr3_nt: TGTGCCAGCGCCCGGGCAGGGGGCATCGACGAGCAGTACTTC
v_call: TRBV20-1; clone_size: medium-sized; j_call: TRBJ2-3; d_call: TRBD1; cdr3_aa: CSAHRGPSTDTQYF; cdr3_nt: TGCAGTGCCCACAGGGGACCAAGCACAGATACGCAGTATTTT
v_call: TRBV3-1; clone_size: many; j_call: TRBJ1-2; d_call: TRBD1; cdr3_aa: CASRPNTGASNYGYTF; cdr3_nt: TGTGCCAGCAGGCCAAATACAGGGGCCTCTAACTATGGCTACACCTTC
v_call: TRBV3-1; clone_size: medium-sized; j_call: TRBJ2-3; d_call: NA; cdr3_aa: CASSQRLSTDTQYF; cdr3_nt: TGTGCCAGCAGCCAACGACTATCCACAGATACGCAGTATTTT
v_call: TRBV6-2/TRBV6-3; clone_size: medium-sized; j_call: TRBJ2-7; d_call: NA; cdr3_aa: CASSYPGMGTYEQYF; cdr3_nt: TGTGCCAGCAGTTACCCCGGGATGGGAACCTACGAGCAGTACTTC
v_call: TRBV7-3; clone_size: NA; j_call: TRBJ2-5; d_call: TRBD2; cdr3_aa: CASSHGGARETQYF; cdr3_nt: TGTGCCAGCAGCCACGGGGGGGCTCGGGAGACCCAGTACTTC
v_call: TRBV12-3/TRBV12-4; clone_size: medium-sized; j_call: TRBJ2-1; d_call: NA; cdr3_aa: CASSLVGHLVGEQFF; cdr3_nt: TGTGCCAGCAGTTTAGTGGGACACCTCGTCGGTGAGCAGTTCTTC
v_call: TRBV5-1; clone_size: large; j_call: TRBJ2-1; d_call: NA; cdr3_aa: CASSRGGFSYNEQFF; cdr3_nt: TGCGCCAGCAGTCGGGGAGGTTTCTCCTACAATGAGCAGTTCTTC
v_call: TRBV27; clone_size: large; j_call: TRBJ1-1; d_call: TRBD1; cdr3_aa: CASSFNDRVQTFF; cdr3_nt: TGTGCCAGCAGTTTTAACGACAGGGTACAAACTTTCTTT